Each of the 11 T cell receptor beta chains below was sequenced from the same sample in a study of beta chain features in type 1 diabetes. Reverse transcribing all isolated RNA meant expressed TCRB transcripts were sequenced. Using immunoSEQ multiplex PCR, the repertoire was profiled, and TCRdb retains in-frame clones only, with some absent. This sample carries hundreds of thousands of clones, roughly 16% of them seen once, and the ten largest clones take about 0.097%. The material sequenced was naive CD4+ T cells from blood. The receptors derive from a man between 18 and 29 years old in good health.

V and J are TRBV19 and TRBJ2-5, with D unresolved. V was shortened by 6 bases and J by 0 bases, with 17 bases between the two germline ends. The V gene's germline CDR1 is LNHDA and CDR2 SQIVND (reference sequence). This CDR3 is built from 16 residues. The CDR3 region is CASRTFHTVYQETQYF. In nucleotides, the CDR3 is TGTGCCAGTAGGACCTTCCATACGGTTTACCAAGAGACCCAGTACTTC.

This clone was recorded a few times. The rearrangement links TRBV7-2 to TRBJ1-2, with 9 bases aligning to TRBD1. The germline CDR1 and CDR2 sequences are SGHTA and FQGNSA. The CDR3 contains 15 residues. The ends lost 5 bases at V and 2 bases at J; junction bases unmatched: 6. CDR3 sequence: CASSAAGTGNYGYTF. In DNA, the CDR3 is TGTGCCAGCAGCGCAGCCGGGACAGGGAACTATGGCTACACCTTC.

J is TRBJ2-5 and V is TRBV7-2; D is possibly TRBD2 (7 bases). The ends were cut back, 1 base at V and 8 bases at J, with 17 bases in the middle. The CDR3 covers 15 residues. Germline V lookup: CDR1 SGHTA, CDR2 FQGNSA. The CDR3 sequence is CASSLGAGAQGTQYF. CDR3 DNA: TGTGCCAGCAGCTTAGGTGCGGGGGCCCAAGGAACCCAGTACTTC.

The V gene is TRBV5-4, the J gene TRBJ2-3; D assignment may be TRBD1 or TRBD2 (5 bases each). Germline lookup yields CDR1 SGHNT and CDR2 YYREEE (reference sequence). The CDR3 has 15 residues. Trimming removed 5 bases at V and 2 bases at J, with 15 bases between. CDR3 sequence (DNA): TGTGCCAGCAGAACGGGACCAACAACCACAGATACGCAGTATTTT. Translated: CASRTGPTTTDTQYF.

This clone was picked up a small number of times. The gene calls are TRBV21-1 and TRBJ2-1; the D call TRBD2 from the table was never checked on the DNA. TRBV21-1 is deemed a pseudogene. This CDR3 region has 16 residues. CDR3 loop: CASLSPKREGLNEQFF. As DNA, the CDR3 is TGTGCCAGCTTATCCCCCAAGCGGGAGGGCCTCAATGAGCAGTTCTTC.

CDR3 sequence reads: CATRTSGSSYEQYF. CDR3 bases: TGTGCCACCCGGACTAGCGGGAGCTCCTACGAGCAGTACTTC. The V and J genes are TRBV10-3 and TRBJ2-7; 13 bases agree with TRBD2. Looked up from germline, CDR1 is ENHRY and CDR2 is SYGVKD. V lost 10 bases to trimming and J lost 0 bases; unmatched junction nucleotides: 3. There are 14 residues in the CDR3.

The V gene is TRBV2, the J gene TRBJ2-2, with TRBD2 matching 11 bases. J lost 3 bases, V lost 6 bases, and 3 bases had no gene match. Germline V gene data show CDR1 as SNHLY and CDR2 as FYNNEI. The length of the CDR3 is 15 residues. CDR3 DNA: TGTGCCAGCAGGGCGACTAGCGGGGACACCGGGGAGCTGTTTTTT. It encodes CASRATSGDTGELFF.

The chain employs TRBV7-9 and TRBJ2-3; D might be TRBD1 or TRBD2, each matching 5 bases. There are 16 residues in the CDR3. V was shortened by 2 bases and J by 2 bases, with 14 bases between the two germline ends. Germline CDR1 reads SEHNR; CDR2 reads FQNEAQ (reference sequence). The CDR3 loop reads CASSLPRGRVTDTQYF. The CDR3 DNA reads TGTGCCAGCAGCTTACCGAGGGGAAGGGTCACAGATACGCAGTATTTT.

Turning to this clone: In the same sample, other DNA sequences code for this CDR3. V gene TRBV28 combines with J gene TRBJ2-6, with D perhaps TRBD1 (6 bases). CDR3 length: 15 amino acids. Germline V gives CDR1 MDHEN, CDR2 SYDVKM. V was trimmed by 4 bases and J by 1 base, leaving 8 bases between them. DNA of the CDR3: TGTGCCAGCAGTTCACAGGGTTCTGGGGCCAACGTCCTGACTTTC. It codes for CASSSQGSGANVLTF.

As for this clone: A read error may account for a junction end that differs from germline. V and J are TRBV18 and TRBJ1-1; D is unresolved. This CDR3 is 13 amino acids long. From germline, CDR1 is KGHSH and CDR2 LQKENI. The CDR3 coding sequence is TGTGCCAGCTCCCAGCCCTCGAACATTGAAGCTTTCTTT. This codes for CASSQPSNIEAFF.

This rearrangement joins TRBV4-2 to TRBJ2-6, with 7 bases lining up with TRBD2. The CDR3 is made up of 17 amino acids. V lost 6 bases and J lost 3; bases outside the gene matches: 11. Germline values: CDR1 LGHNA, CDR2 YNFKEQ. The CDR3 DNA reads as TGTGCCAGCAGGGGGGGGATTCTAGTGGATGGGGCCAACGTCCTGACTTTC. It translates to CASRGGILVDGANVLTF.